This T cell receptor beta chain was observed in a study of T cells in Graves' hyperthyroidism and ophthalmopathy. Whole-study results and caveats: Ophthalmopathy was separated from stable hyperthyroidism by a 13 V-J model. Blood also held most thyroid clonotypes expanded beyond 0.001.

Ophthalmopathy cases met thresholds of Clinical Activity Score at least 3, NOSPECS grade at least 4 and duration under 3 months. PBMCs came from around 10 ml fresh peripheral blood. There are many counts of this clonotype. Its antigen is unidentified. The TCR beta CDR3 regions underwent amplification using RNA transcripts as the source. The TCR CDR3 first-round RT-PCR relied on the HTBI primer set. A single record per CDR3 protein comes from TCRdb applying MiXCR to the multiplex PCR reads. The top ten hold over 25% of the sample, which has some 500,000 distinct CDR3 sequences, roughly 16% seen once. Per germline, CDR1 MDHEN and CDR2 SYDVKM. This CDR3 has 16 amino acids. Trimming took 6 bases from V and 0 from J, leaving 15 bases between them.

This chain uses TRBV28 with TRBJ2-1, with D possibly being TRBD1 (6 bases). This receptor was taken from a woman aged 25 to 39 with Graves' ophthalmopathy. The sequencing input was blood. CDR3 bases: TGTGCCAGCAGGCCACAGGGTTTCAGCTCCTACAATGAGCAGTTCTTC. Protein product: CASRPQGFSSYNEQFF.